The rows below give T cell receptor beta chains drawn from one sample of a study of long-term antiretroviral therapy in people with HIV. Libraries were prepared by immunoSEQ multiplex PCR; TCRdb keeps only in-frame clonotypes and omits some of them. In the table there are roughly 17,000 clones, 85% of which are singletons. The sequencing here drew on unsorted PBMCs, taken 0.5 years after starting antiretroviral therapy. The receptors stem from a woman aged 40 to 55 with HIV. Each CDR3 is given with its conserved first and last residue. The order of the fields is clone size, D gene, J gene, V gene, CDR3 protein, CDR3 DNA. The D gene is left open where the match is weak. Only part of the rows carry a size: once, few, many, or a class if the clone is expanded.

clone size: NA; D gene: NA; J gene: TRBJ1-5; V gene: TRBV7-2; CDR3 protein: CASSLNGEPQHF; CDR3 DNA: TGTGCCAGCAGCTTAAATGGAGAGCCCCAGCATTTT
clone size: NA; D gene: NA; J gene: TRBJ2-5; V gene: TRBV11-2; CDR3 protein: CASSLGPREPQETQYF; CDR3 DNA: TGTGCCAGCAGCTTAGGTCCAAGGGAGCCTCAAGAGACCCAGTACTTC
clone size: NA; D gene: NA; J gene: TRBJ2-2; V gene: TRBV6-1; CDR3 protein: CASSDRARNTGELFF; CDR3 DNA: TGTGCCAGCAGTGACAGGGCCAGGAACACCGGGGAGCTGTTTTTT
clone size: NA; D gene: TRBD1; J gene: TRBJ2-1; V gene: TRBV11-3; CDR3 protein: CASSPGTGDGEQFF; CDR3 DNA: TGTGCCAGCAGCCCTGGGACAGGGGACGGTGAGCAGTTCTTC
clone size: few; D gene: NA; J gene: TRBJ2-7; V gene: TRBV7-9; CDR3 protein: CASSLVGVGLGKQYF; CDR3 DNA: TGTGCCAGCAGCTTAGTGGGCGTGGGGTTGGGCAAGCAGTACTTC
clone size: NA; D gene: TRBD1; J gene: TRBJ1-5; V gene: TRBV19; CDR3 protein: CASSIVIGGTGNQPQHF; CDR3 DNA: TGTGCCAGTAGTATAGTGATTGGAGGGACAGGGAATCAGCCCCAGCATTTT
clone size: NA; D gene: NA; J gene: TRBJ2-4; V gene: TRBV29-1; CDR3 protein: CSVVGGAGKNIQYF; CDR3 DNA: TGCAGCGTTGTGGGGGGGGCCGGCAAAAACATTCAGTACTTC
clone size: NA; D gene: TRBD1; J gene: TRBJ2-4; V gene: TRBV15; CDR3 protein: CATSRGGTVLNIQYF; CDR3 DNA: TGTGCCACCAGCAGAGGGGGGACAGTCTTGAACATTCAGTACTTC
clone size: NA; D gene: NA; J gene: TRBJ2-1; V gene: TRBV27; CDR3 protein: CASRILNSYNEQFF; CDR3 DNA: TGTGCCAGCAGAATTCTAAACTCCTACAATGAGCAGTTCTTC
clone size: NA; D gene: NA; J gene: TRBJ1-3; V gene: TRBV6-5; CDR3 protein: CASSSTGPGNTIYF; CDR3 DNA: TGTGCCAGCAGTTCAACGGGACCTGGAAACACCATATATTTT
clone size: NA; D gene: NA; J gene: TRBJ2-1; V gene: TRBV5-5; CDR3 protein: CASSLRPLGSYNEQFF; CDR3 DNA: TGTGCCAGCAGCTTGAGGCCGCTGGGCTCCTACAATGAGCAGTTCTTC
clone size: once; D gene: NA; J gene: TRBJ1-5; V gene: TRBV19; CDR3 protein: CASSIDLWRGDSNQPQHF; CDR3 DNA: TGTGCCAGTAGTATAGATCTATGGAGGGGAGATAGCAATCAGCCCCAGCATTTT
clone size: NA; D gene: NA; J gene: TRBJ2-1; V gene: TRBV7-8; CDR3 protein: CASSLGGDRNNEQFF; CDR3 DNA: TGTGCCAGCAGCTTAGGGGGGGACAGAAACAATGAGCAGTTCTTC
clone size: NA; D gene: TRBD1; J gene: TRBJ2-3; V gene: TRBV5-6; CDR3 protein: CASSLRQGAQDTQYF; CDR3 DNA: TGTGCCAGCAGCCTGCGCCAGGGGGCTCAGGATACGCAGTATTTT
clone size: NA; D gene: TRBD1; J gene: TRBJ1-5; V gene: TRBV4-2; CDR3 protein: CASSQLTAGGFQPQHF; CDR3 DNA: TGTGCCAGCAGCCAACTTACGGCAGGGGGCTTTCAGCCCCAGCATTTT
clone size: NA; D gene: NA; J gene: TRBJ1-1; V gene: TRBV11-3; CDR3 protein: CASSSGLLNTEAFF; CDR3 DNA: TGTGCCAGCAGCTCGGGACTCTTGAACACTGAAGCTTTCTTT
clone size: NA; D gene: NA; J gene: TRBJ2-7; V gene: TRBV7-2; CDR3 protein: CASSSIGGPAALEQYF; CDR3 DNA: TGTGCCAGCAGCTCGATTGGGGGGCCCGCCGCCCTCGAGCAGTACTTC
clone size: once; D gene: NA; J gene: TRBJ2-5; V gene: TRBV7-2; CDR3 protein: CASSFDPGAQETQYF; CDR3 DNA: TGTGCCAGCAGCTTCGACCCCGGCGCACAAGAGACCCAGTACTTC
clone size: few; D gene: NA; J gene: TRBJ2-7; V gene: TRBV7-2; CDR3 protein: CATGQQSYEQYF; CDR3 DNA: TGTGCCACCGGGCAGCAGAGCTACGAGCAGTACTTC
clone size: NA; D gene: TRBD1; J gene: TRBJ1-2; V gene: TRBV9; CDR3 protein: CASSTPQGQYYGYTF; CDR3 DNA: TGTGCCAGCAGCACCCCACAGGGGCAATACTATGGCTACACCTTC
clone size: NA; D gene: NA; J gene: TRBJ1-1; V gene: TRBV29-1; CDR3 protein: CSVEDPRNTEAFF; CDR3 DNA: TGCAGCGTTGAAGATCCGCGGAACACTGAAGCTTTCTTT
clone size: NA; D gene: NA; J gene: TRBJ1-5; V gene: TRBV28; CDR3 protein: CASSPSYSYSNQPQHF; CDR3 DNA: TGTGCCAGCAGTCCCTCTTATAGTTATAGCAATCAGCCCCAGCATTTT
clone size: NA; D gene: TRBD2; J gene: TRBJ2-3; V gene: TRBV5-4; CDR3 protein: CASSPIAGTTDTQYF; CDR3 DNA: TGTGCCAGCAGCCCAATAGCGGGGACCACAGATACGCAGTATTTT
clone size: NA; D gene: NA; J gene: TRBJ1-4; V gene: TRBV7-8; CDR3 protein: CASSLAHPGRGNEKLFF; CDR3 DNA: TGTGCCAGCAGCTTAGCGCACCCTGGGAGGGGGAATGAAAAACTGTTTTTT
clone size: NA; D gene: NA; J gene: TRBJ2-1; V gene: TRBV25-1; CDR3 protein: CASSPGQGGNNEQFF; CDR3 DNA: TGTGCCAGCAGCCCCGGCCAGGGTGGAAACAATGAGCAGTTCTTC
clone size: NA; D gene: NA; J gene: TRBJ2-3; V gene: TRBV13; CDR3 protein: CASSFASPSGSTDTQYF; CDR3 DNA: TGTGCCAGCAGCTTCGCCTCACCCTCGGGGTCCACAGATACGCAGTATTTT
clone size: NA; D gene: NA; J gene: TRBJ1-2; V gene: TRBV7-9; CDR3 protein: CASSFGAGGPNYGYTF; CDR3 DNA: TGTGCCAGCAGCTTCGGGGCCGGAGGACCTAACTATGGCTACACCTTC
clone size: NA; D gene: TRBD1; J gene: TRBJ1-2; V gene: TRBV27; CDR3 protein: CASRPRTGGGYGYTF; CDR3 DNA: TGTGCCAGCAGACCTAGGACAGGGGGCGGCTATGGCTACACCTTC
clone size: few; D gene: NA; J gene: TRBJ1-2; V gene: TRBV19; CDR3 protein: CASSLDGGRYYGYTF; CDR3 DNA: TGTGCCAGTAGTTTGGACGGAGGTAGATACTATGGCTACACCTTC
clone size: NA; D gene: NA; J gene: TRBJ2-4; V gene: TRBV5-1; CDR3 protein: CASSFTGGLADIQYF; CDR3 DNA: TGCGCCAGCAGCTTTACAGGGGGACTAGCTGACATTCAGTACTTC
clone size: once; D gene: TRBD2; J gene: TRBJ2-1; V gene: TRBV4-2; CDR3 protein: CASSLATLAGGFNEQFF; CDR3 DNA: TGTGCCAGCAGCCTCGCCACACTAGCGGGAGGATTCAATGAGCAGTTCTTC
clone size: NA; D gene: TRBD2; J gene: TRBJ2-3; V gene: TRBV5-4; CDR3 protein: CASWSGRFADTQYF; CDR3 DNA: TGTGCCAGCTGGAGCGGGAGGTTCGCAGATACGCAGTATTTT
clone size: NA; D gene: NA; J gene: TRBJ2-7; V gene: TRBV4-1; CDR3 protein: CASTDSSYEQYF; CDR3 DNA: TGCGCCAGCACTGACAGTTCCTACGAGCAGTACTTC
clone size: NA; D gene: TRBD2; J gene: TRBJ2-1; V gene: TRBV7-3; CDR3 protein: CASSRNSGRSEQFF; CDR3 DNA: TGTGCCAGCAGCCGCAATAGCGGGAGGAGTGAGCAGTTCTTC
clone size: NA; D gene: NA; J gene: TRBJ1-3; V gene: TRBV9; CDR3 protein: CASSVDDTIYF; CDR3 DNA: TGTGCCAGCAGCGTAGATGACACCATATATTTT
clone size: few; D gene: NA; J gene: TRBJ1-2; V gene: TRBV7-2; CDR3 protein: CAGQKGVGLGYTF; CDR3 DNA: TGTGCCGGTCAAAAGGGGGTGGGTTTGGGCTACACCTTC
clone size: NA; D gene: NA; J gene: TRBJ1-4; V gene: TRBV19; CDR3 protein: CASSHGRVATNEKLFF; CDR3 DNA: TGTGCCAGTAGTCACGGCAGGGTGGCAACTAATGAAAAACTGTTTTTT
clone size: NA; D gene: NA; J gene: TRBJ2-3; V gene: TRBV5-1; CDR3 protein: CASSLDERSNTDTQYF; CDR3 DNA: TGCGCCAGCAGCTTGGACGAGCGGTCCAACACAGATACGCAGTATTTT
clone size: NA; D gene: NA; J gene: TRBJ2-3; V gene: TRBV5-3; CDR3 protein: CARSLTRGGDTQYF; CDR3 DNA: TGTGCCAGAAGCTTGACCAGGGGTGGAGATACGCAGTATTTT
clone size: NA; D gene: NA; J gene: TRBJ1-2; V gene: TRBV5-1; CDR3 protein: CASSVGAGGYTF; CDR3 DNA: TGCGCCAGCAGCGTGGGGGCAGGTGGCTACACCTTC
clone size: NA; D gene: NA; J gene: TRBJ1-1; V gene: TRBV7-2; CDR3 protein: CASSLGMNTEAFF; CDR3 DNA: TGTGCCAGCAGCTTAGGGATGAACACTGAAGCTTTCTTT
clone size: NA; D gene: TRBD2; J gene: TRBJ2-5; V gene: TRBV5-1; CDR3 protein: CASSTSGNQETQYF; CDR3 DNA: TGCGCCAGCAGCACTAGCGGGAACCAAGAGACCCAGTACTTC
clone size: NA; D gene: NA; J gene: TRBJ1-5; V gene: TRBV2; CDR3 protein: CASSEAYGMQPQHF; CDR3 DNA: TGTGCCAGCAGTGAAGCTTACGGTATGCAGCCCCAGCATTTT
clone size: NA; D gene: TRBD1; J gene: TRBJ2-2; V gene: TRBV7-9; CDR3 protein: CASSLFATGNHGELFF; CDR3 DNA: TGTGCCAGCAGCTTATTTGCGACAGGGAATCACGGGGAGCTGTTTTTT
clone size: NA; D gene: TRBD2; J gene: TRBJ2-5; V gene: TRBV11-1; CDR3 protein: CASSLGVAGTGGETQYF; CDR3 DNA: TGTGCCAGCAGCTTAGGAGTAGCGGGAACAGGAGGAGAGACCCAGTACTTC
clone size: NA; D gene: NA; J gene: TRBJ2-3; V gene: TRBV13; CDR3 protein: CASSSAMGDTQYF; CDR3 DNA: TGTGCCAGCAGCTCCGCCATGGGGGATACGCAGTATTTT
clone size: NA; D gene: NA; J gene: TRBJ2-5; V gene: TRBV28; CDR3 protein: CASSPGLGRETQYF; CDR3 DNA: TGTGCCAGCAGCCCGGGACTGGGACGGGAGACCCAGTACTTC
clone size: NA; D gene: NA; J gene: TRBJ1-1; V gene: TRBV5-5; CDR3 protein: CASSQDLNTEAFF; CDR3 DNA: TGTGCCAGCAGTCAGGACCTGAACACTGAAGCTTTCTTT
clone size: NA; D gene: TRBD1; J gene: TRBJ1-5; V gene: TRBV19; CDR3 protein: CASSGQGGNQPQHF; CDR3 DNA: TGTGCCAGTTCCGGACAGGGGGGGAATCAGCCCCAGCATTTT
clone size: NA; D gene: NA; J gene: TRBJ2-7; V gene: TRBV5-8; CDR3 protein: CASSLLGNTYEQYF; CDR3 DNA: TGTGCCAGCAGCTTGCTCGGCAACACCTACGAGCAGTACTTC
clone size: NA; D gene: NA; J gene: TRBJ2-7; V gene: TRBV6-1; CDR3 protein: CASNRQAPDYEQYF; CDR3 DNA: TGTGCCAGCAACAGACAGGCCCCTGACTACGAGCAGTACTTC